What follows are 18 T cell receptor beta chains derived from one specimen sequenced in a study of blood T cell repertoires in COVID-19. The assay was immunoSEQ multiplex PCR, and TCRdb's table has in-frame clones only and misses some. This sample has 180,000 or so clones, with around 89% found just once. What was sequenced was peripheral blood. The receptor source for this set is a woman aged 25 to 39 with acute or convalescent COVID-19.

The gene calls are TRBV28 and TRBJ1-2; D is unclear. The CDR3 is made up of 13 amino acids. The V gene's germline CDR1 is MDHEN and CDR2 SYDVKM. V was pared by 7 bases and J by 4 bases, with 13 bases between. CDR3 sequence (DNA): TGTGCCAGCATAGGCGGCGCTGGCTATGGCTACACCTTC. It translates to CASIGGAGYGYTF.

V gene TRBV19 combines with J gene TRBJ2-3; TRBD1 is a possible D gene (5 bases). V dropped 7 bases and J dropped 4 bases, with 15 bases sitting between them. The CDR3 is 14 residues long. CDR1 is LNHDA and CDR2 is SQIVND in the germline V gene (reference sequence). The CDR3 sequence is CASKVKKGSDTQYF. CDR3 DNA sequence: TGTGCCAGTAAAGTGAAAAAGGGGTCAGATACGCAGTATTTT. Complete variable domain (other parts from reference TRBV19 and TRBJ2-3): DGGITQSPKYLFRKEGQNVTLSCEQNLNHDAMYWYRQDPGQGLRLIYYSQIVNDFQKGDIAEGYSVSREKKESFPLTVTSAQKNPTAFYLCASKVKKGSDTQYFGPGTRLTVL.

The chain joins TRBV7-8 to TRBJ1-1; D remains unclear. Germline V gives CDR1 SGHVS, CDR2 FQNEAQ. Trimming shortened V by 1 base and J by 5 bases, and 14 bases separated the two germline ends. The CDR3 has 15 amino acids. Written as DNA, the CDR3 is TGTGCCAGCAGCTTAGTGCCGGGTTGGGAGACTGAAGCTTTCTTT. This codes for CASSLVPGWETEAFF.

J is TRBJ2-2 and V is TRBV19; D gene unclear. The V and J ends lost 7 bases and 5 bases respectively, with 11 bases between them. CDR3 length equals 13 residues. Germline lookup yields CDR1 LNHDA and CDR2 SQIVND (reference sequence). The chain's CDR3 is CASNRVGTGELFF. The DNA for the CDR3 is TGTGCCAGTAACCGGGTTGGGACCGGGGAGCTGTTTTTT.

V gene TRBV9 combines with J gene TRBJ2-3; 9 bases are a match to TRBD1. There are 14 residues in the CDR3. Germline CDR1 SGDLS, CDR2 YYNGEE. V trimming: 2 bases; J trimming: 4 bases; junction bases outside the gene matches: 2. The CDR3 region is CASSVRQGADTQYF. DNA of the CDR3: TGTGCCAGCAGCGTGAGACAGGGGGCAGATACGCAGTATTTT.

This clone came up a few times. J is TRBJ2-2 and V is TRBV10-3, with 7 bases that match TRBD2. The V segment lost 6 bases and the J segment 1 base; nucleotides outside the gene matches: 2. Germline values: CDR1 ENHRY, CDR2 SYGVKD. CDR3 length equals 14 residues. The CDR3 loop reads CAIRAGVNTGELFF. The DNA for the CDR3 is TGTGCCATCAGGGCGGGGGTGAACACCGGGGAGCTGTTTTTT.

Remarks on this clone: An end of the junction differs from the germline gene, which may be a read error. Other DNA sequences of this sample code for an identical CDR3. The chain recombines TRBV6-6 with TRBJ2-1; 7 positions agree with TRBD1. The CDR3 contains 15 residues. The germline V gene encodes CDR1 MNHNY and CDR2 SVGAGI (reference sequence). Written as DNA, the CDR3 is TGTGCCAGTAGTTACTCGACGGGACAGCTCAATGAGCAGTTCTTC. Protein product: CASSYSTGQLNEQFF.

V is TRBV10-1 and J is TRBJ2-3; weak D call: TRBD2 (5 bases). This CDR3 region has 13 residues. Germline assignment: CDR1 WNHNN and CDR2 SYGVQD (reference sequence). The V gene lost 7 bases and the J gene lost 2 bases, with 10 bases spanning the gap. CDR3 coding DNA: TGCGCCAGCAACAAGCGGATCACAGATACGCAGTATTTT. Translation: CASNKRITDTQYF.

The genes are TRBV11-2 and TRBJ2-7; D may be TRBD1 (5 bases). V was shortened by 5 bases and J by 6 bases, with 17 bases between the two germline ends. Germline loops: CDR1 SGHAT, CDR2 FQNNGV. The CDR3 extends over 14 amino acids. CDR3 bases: TGTGCCAGCAGCAAAACAGACAGTATTGGCGAGCAGTACTTC. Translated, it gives CASSKTDSIGEQYF. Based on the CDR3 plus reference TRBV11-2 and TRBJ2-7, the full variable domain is EAGVAQSPRYKIIEKRQSVAFWCNPISGHATLYWYQQILGQGPKLLIQFQNNGVVDDSQLPKDRFSAERLKGVDSTLKIQPAKLEDSAVYLCASSKTDSIGEQYFGPGTRLTVT.

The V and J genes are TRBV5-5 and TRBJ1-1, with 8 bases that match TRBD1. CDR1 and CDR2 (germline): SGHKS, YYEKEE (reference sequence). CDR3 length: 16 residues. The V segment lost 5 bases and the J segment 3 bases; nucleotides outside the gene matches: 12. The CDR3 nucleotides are TGTGCCAGCAGAATTTCAGGGGGCGCTCTGGACACTGAAGCTTTCTTT. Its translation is CASRISGGALDTEAFF. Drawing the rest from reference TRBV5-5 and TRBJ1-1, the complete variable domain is DAGVTQSPTHLIKTRGQQVTLRCSPISGHKSVSWYQQVLGQGPQFIFQYYEKEERGRGNFPDRFSARQFPNYSSELNVNALLLGDSALYLCASRISGGALDTEAFFGQGTRLTVV.

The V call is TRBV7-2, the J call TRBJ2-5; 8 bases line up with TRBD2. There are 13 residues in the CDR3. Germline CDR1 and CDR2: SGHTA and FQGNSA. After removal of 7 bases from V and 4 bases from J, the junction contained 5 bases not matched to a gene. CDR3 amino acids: CASNTGTRETQYF. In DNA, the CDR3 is TGTGCCAGCAACACCGGGACTAGAGAGACCCAGTACTTC. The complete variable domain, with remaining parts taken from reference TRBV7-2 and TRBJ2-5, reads GAGVSQSPSNKVTEKGKDVELRCDPISGHTALYWYRQSLGQGLEFLIYFQGNSAPDKSGLPSDRFSAERTGGSVSTLTIQRTQQEDSAVYLCASNTGTRETQYFGPGTRLLVL.

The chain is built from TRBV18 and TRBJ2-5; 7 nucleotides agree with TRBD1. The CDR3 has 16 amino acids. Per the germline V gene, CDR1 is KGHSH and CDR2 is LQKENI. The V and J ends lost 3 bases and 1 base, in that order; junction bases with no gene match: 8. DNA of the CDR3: TGTGCCAGCTCACCGGGAACAGGGGATTCCCAAGAGACCCAGTACTTC. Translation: CASSPGTGDSQETQYF.

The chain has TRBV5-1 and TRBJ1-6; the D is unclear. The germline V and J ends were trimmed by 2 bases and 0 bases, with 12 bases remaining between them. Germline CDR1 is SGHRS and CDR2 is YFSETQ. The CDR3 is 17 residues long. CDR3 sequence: CASSLGGIGSYNSPLHF. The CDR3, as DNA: TGCGCCAGCAGCTTAGGAGGCATCGGCTCCTATAATTCACCCCTCCACTTT.

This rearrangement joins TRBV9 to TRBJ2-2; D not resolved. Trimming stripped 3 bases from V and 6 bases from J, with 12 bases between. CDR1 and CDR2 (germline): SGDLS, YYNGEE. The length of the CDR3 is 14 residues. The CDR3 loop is CASSATPGAGELFF. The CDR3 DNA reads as TGTGCCAGCAGCGCCACCCCCGGAGCCGGGGAGCTGTTTTTT.

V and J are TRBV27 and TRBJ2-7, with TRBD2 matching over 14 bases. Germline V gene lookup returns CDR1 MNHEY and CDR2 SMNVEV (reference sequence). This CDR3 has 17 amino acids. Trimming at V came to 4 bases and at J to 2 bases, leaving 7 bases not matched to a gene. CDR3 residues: CASSSGLAGGSPYEQYF. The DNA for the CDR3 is TGTGCCAGCAGTTCCGGACTAGCGGGAGGCTCCCCCTACGAGCAGTACTTC.

This chain's CDR3 is CASTGQGIYGYTF. DNA of the CDR3: TGTGCCAGTACCGGACAGGGCATCTATGGCTACACCTTC. The chain joins TRBV2 to TRBJ1-2, with 8 bases that match TRBD1. Per the germline V gene, CDR1 is SNHLY and CDR2 is FYNNEI. The CDR3 runs to 13 residues. J was trimmed by 4 bases and V by 9 bases; bases with no gene match: 7.

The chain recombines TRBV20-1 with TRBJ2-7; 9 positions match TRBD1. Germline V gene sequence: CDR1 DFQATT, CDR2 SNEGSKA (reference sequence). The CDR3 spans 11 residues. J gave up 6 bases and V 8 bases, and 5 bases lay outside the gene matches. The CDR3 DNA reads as TGCAGTCCGGGACAGGGTGGCGAGCAGTACTTC. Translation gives CSPGQGGEQYF.

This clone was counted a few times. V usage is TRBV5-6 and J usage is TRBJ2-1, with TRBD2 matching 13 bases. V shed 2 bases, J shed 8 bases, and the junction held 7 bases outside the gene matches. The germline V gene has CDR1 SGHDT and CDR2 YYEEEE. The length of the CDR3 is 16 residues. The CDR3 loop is CASSFRLAGGLDEQFF. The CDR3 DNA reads TGTGCCAGCAGCTTTAGACTAGCGGGAGGCCTAGATGAGCAGTTCTTC.